Listed here are 26 T cell receptor beta chains from one sample, sequenced in a study of shared clonotypes between healthy human individuals. Only in-frame clones appear in the TCRdb table, and some are missing; sequencing was by immunoSEQ multiplex PCR. The sample carries roughly 680,000 clones, over 55% recorded once. Sequencing was performed on memory CD4+ T cells sorted from blood. This sample's subset: CD45RA-negative fraction. The origin of the receptors is a woman under 40 in good health.

The rearrangement uses TRBV23-1 and TRBJ2-5; D is perhaps TRBD1 or TRBD2 (5 bases each). TRBV23-1 carries the ORF label, with uncertain function. V lost 0 bases and J 14 bases, leaving 10 bases between the germline ends. CDR3 size: 11 residues. CDR3 amino acids: CASSQSKRGYF. For the CDR3, the DNA is TGCGCCAGCAGTCAATCTAAGAGGGGTTACTTC.

The chain uses TRBV9 and TRBJ2-1, with 8 bases aligning to TRBD2. The germline V gene has CDR1 SGDLS and CDR2 YYNGEE. V was pared by 0 bases and J by 8 bases, with 7 bases of the junction left unmatched. This CDR3 has 15 amino acids. The CDR3 DNA reads as TGTGCCAGCAGCGTAGCGGGACTAGGGTACGATGAGCAGTTCTTC. Translated: CASSVAGLGYDEQFF.

V usage is TRBV27 and J usage is TRBJ2-2; tentatively, D is TRBD1 or TRBD2 (5 bases each). The V gene lost 6 bases and the J gene lost 1 base, with 15 bases spanning the gap. Germline CDR1 is MNHEY and CDR2 is SMNVEV (reference sequence). The CDR3 is 16 amino acids. The CDR3 DNA is TGTGCCAGCAGGAAGGGGAGCGGAGAGAACACCGGGGAGCTGTTTTTT. This sequence encodes CASRKGSGENTGELFF.

The chain is built from TRBV7-2 and TRBJ2-1, with unresolved D. Germline V CDR1 and CDR2: SGHTA, FQGNSA. This CDR3 is built from 15 residues. V was pared by 1 base and J by 4 bases, with 11 bases between. The CDR3: CASSLVISSYNEQFF. The DNA for the CDR3 is TGTGCCAGCAGCTTAGTGATTAGCAGTTACAATGAGCAGTTCTTC.

The chain carries TRBV19 and TRBJ2-7, with 13 bases identical to TRBD2. Germline CDR1 reads LNHDA; CDR2 reads SQIVND (reference sequence). Trimming cost V 8 bases and J 4 bases; bases outside gene matches: 8. The CDR3 runs to 15 residues. The CDR3 sequence is CASGTSGRAGYEQYF. The CDR3 DNA follows: TGTGCCAGTGGCACTAGCGGGAGGGCCGGATACGAGCAGTACTTC.

This clone came up a few times. V and J are TRBV28 and TRBJ2-5, with 7 bases that match TRBD1. This CDR3 has 14 amino acids. The germline CDR1 and CDR2 sequences are MDHEN and SYDVKM. The J segment lost 5 bases and the V segment lost 4 bases, leaving 7 bases of the junction unmatched. The DNA of the CDR3 is TGTGCCAGCAGTTCTCCTACAGGGGTTGAGACCCAGTACTTC. Protein: CASSSPTGVETQYF. The full variable domain, rest sourced from reference TRBV28 and TRBJ2-5, is DVKVTQSSRYLVKRTGEKVFLECVQDMDHENMFWYRQDPGLGLRLIYFSYDVKMKEKGDIPEGYSVSREKKERFSLILESASTNQTSMYLCASSSPTGVETQYFGPGTRLLVL.

The chain combines TRBV28 with TRBJ2-7; D is ambiguous. There are 13 residues in the CDR3. Per germline, CDR1 MDHEN and CDR2 SYDVKM. The V end was cut by 6 bases, the J end by 3 bases, with 12 bases between. Here the CDR3 reads CASSPFNYYEQYF. The CDR3 nucleotides are TGTGCCAGCAGCCCATTTAATTACTACGAGCAGTACTTC.

At least ten counts were recorded for this clone. The rearrangement joins TRBV6-1 to TRBJ2-5; the D is unclear. V lost 6 bases to trimming and J lost 4 bases, with 15 bases between them. The CDR3 has 14 amino acids. The germline V gene has CDR1 MNHNS and CDR2 SASEGT. CDR3 sequence: CASRALYLPETQYF. The CDR3 DNA sequence: TGTGCCAGCAGAGCCTTGTACCTTCCAGAGACCCAGTACTTC.

This sequence joins TRBV18 and TRBJ2-3; TRBD1 matches 7 bases. The junction had 7 bases not matched to a gene; V was cut back by 1 base and J by 6 bases. The germline CDR1 and CDR2 sequences are KGHSH and LQKENI. This CDR3 comprises 15 residues. CDR3 amino acids: CASSPREGGIDTQYF. CDR3 nucleotides: TGTGCCAGCTCACCACGGGAAGGGGGCATCGATACGCAGTATTTT. The whole variable domain, remainder taken from reference TRBV18 and TRBJ2-3, is NAGVMQNPRHLVRRRGQEARLRCSPMKGHSHVYWYRQLPEEGLKFMVYLQKENIIDESGMPKERFSAEFPKEGPSILRIQQVVRGDSAAYFCASSPREGGIDTQYFGPGTRLTVL.

This chain joins TRBV10-3 and TRBJ1-5; 11 bases map to TRBD1. Germline assignment: CDR1 ENHRY and CDR2 SYGVKD. The CDR3 runs to 16 residues. Trimming removed 10 bases from V and 6 bases from J; junction bases left unmatched: 14. The CDR3 DNA follows: TGTGCCACCCAGGGCCACGGGACAGGGGGTTTTCAGCCCCAGCATTTT. It is translated as CATQGHGTGGFQPQHF.

The chain employs TRBV5-1 and TRBJ1-5; 9 bases align to TRBD1. Trimming cost V 2 bases and J 7 bases; bases outside gene matches: 7. CDR1 SGHRS and CDR2 YFSETQ come from the germline V gene. The CDR3 is 15 amino acids. CDR3 amino acids: CASSFTGGLYQPQHF. CDR3 coding DNA: TGCGCCAGCAGCTTTACAGGGGGCTTGTACCAGCCCCAGCATTTT.

The V and J genes are TRBV5-3 and TRBJ1-5, with TRBD1 as a possible D gene (5 bases). TRBV5-3 counts as an open reading frame of uncertain function. Trimming took 4 bases from V and 0 from J, leaving 14 bases between them. CDR3 size: 16 residues. The CDR3, as DNA: TGTGCCAGAAGCCGACGGGACCGAGTTAGCAATCAGCCCCAGCATTTT. This encodes CARSRRDRVSNQPQHF.

This clone was detected once. CDR3 sequence: CASNALQVYSNQPQHF. CDR3 DNA sequence: TGTGCCAGCAACGCCTTACAGGTTTATAGCAATCAGCCCCAGCATTTT. The chain recombines TRBV2 with TRBJ1-5; TRBD1 is a possible D gene (5 bases). V was clipped by 7 bases and J by 0 bases, with 16 bases between them. CDR1 is SNHLY, CDR2 FYNNEI, per germline. The CDR3 contains 16 residues.

The chain recombines TRBV5-1 with TRBJ2-1, with 7 bases that match TRBD2. CDR1 and CDR2 (germline): SGHRS, YFSETQ. CDR3 length: 13 amino acids. The V segment lost 5 bases and the J segment 10 bases; nucleotides outside the gene matches: 9. Here the CDR3 reads CASRKGGPREQFF. The CDR3 coding sequence is TGCGCCAGCAGGAAGGGAGGGCCACGGGAGCAGTTCTTC.

J is TRBJ1-4 and V is TRBV5-1; D remains ambiguous. V lost 0 bases and J 8 bases, leaving 20 bases between the germline ends. From germline, CDR1 is SGHRS and CDR2 YFSETQ. CDR3 length equals 17 residues. CDR3 protein: CASSLGLGSQRREKLFF. The DNA of the CDR3 is TGCGCCAGCAGCTTGGGCCTTGGCAGCCAACGGAGGGAAAAACTGTTTTTT.

The chain carries TRBV5-1 and TRBJ2-7; D remains ambiguous. Per germline, CDR1 SGHRS and CDR2 YFSETQ. The ends were cut back, 0 bases at V and 2 bases at J, with 9 bases in the middle. The CDR3 totals 14 residues. In DNA form, the CDR3 reads TGCGCCAGCAGCTTGGGAGTGGTTACCTACGAGCAGTACTTC. Translating gives CASSLGVVTYEQYF.

The chain links TRBV19 to TRBJ2-4; TRBD2 agrees at 7 bases. Germline-derived CDR1 and CDR2 are LNHDA and SQIVND (reference sequence). The CDR3 length is 12 residues. V trimming: 6 bases; J trimming: 7 bases; junction bases outside the gene matches: 3. The CDR3 coding sequence is TGTGCCAGTAGCTTGGGGGGGAACATTCAGTACTTC. It is translated as CASSLGGNIQYF. Using reference TRBV19 and TRBJ2-4 for the parts outside the CDR3, the full variable domain is DGGITQSPKYLFRKEGQNVTLSCEQNLNHDAMYWYRQDPGQGLRLIYYSQIVNDFQKGDIAEGYSVSREKKESFPLTVTSAQKNPTAFYLCASSLGGNIQYFGAGTRLSVL.

The J gene is TRBJ1-2, the V gene TRBV28; D may be TRBD1 (5 bases). The germline CDR1 and CDR2 sequences are MDHEN and SYDVKM. Trimming cost V 2 bases and J 2 bases, with 15 bases left between them. This CDR3 comprises 16 residues. The DNA for the CDR3 is TGTGCCAGCAGTTTACCCCCGGGACGGGGGAACTATGGCTACACCTTC. It specifies CASSLPPGRGNYGYTF.

In DNA form, the CDR3 reads TGTGCCAGCAGTCCCCCGACTAGCGCGAATGAGCAGTTCTTC. Its translation: CASSPPTSANEQFF. The chain is built from TRBV28 and TRBJ2-1; 8 nucleotides match TRBD2. Trimming at V came to 5 bases and at J to 7 bases, leaving 7 bases not matched to a gene. Germline V gene data show CDR1 as MDHEN and CDR2 as SYDVKM. The CDR3 is 14 amino acids.

The rearrangement links TRBV11-2 to TRBJ1-1, with 7 positions matching TRBD1. The germline V gene encodes CDR1 SGHAT and CDR2 FQNNGV. This CDR3 comprises 16 residues. V was pared by 2 bases and J by 1 base, with 7 bases of the junction left unmatched. The chain's CDR3 is CASSLSIGTENTEAFF. The CDR3 bases are TGTGCCAGCAGCTTAAGTATAGGGACAGAGAACACTGAAGCTTTCTTT. Together with reference TRBV11-2 and TRBJ1-1, the CDR3 gives the full variable domain: EAGVAQSPRYKIIEKRQSVAFWCNPISGHATLYWYQQILGQGPKLLIQFQNNGVVDDSQLPKDRFSAERLKGVDSTLKIQPAKLEDSAVYLCASSLSIGTENTEAFFGQGTRLTVV.

The rearrangement links TRBV5-5 to TRBJ2-7; 8 positions agree with TRBD1. Germline trimming cut 3 bases from V and 6 bases from J; bases unmatched to any gene: 14. This CDR3 contains 16 residues. Looked up from germline, CDR1 is SGHKS and CDR2 is YYEKEE (reference sequence). The CDR3 nucleotides read TGTGCCAGCAGCTCTGGGACCAGGGACAGGACACGCGAGCAGTACTTC. The encoded protein is CASSSGTRDRTREQYF.

The chain combines TRBV6-5 with TRBJ2-7, with D perhaps being TRBD1 or TRBD2 (5 bases each). The V end lost 5 bases, the J end lost 4 bases, and 12 bases lay between the germline ends. Germline lookup yields CDR1 MNHEY and CDR2 SVGAGI. This CDR3 contains 13 residues. The CDR3 protein is CASSGPGTYEQYF. CDR3 DNA sequence: TGTGCCAGCAGTGGGCCGGGGACGTACGAGCAGTACTTC.

The V call is TRBV5-1, the J call TRBJ1-1; no clear D. Germline lookup yields CDR1 SGHRS and CDR2 YFSETQ. The CDR3 runs to 14 residues. Trimming cost V 2 bases and J 1 base, with 9 bases left between them. The CDR3: CASSFGSKNTEAFF. The CDR3 nucleotides read TGCGCCAGCAGCTTTGGCAGCAAGAACACTGAAGCTTTCTTT.

This clone was detected a few times. V is TRBV5-1 and J is TRBJ2-3, with D hard to call. CDR1 is SGHRS and CDR2 is YFSETQ in the germline V gene. CDR3 length equals 17 residues. V was trimmed by 4 bases and J by 3 bases, leaving 21 bases between them. The chain's CDR3 is CASSRPPRRAPTDTQYF. In DNA, the CDR3 is TGCGCCAGCAGCCGGCCCCCGAGGCGAGCGCCGACAGATACGCAGTATTTT.

This rearrangement joins TRBV7-3 to TRBJ1-1; 11 nucleotides agree with TRBD1. This CDR3 comprises 17 residues. CDR1 and CDR2 (germline): SGHTA, FQGTGA. The ends lost 2 bases at V and 1 base at J; junction bases unmatched: 6. In DNA, the CDR3 is TGTGCCAGCAGCTTAGCCCCGGACAGGGGGCCGAACACTGAAGCTTTCTTT. Its translation is CASSLAPDRGPNTEAFF.

The gene calls are TRBV11-3 and TRBJ2-1; perhaps TRBD1 as D (5 bases). The V gene lost 1 base and the J gene lost 1 base, with 8 bases spanning the gap. CDR1 and CDR2 from the germline V gene are SGHNT and YENEEA. The CDR3 sequence is 15 residues long. CDR3 sequence (DNA): TGTGCCAGCAGCTTAGGTCAGGGTTCCTACAATGAGCAGTTCTTC. Encoded protein: CASSLGQGSYNEQFF.